This TCR beta chain stems from a study of T cell repertoires in cytomegalovirus infection. In the study overall: HLA-C-restricted CMV epitopes, recently identified, and well-studied HLA-B-restricted ones were used by the study. In public TCR beta signatures, there were indications of both CMV infection and matching HLA type.

TCRdb analysed the reads with MiXCR anew, one entry per CDR3 protein. The data show over 250,000 distinct CDR3 sequences, 20% to 25% seen once. This clonotype was observed many times. Its antigen is not identified. The CDR3 is made up of 15 amino acids. Germline CDR1 is ENHRY and CDR2 is SYGVKD. Trimming took 8 bases from V and 2 from J, leaving 16 bases between them. Material: cultured PBMCs, obtained from culture after CMV antigen stimulation. The rearrangement links TRBV10-3 to TRBJ2-1, with D possibly being TRBD1 (6 bases). The sequence derives from a human donor in good health (CMV status not recorded). Some clones in this sample may be carry-over from other donors' samples. CDR3 loop: CAIRQGSRTYNEQFF. The CDR3 bases are TGTGCCATCCGCCAGGGGTCCAGAACCTACAATGAGCAGTTCTTC.